Below, 23 T cell receptor beta chains from the same sample are listed, as sequenced in a study of human thymus T cells. Surgeons resected thymus tissue during corrective heart surgery. Assay used: immunoSEQ multiplex PCR; TCRdb lists only in-frame clones, some missing. This table holds about 78,000 clones, nearly 98% found once. The sequencing input was thymus tissue. The source of these receptors is a boy in the first two years of life with a congenital heart defect but otherwise immunologically healthy.

The rearrangement uses TRBV5-1 and TRBJ1-4; the D gene is possibly TRBD1 (6 bases). Between the trimmed V and J ends, which lost 1 base and 8 bases, there was a span of 18 bases. Germline values: CDR1 SGHRS, CDR2 YFSETQ. The CDR3 totals 16 residues. For the CDR3, the DNA is TGCGCCAGCAGCTTGAACCCCGGACAGATTTCCGAAAAACTGTTTTTT. Its protein product is CASSLNPGQISEKLFF.

The CDR3 region is CASGGRALGPQHF. In DNA, the CDR3 is TGTGCCAGCGGAGGACGGGCCTTAGGGCCCCAGCATTTT. The chain joins TRBV6-1 to TRBJ1-5; D gene uncertain. With 8 bases removed from V and 9 bases from J, the gap between germline ends came to 17 bases. Germline loops: CDR1 MNHNS, CDR2 SASEGT. The CDR3 is 13 amino acids.

Details on this clone: The junction departs from the called germline gene at one end, perhaps through a read error. The V call is TRBV5-6, the J call TRBJ1-2; no firm D call. The germline V gene has CDR1 SGHDT and CDR2 YYEEEE. This CDR3 is 15 amino acids long. This chain's CDR3 is CASGLGSVSRYGYTF. CDR3 sequence (DNA): TGTGCCAGCGGCTTGGGATCTGTAAGTCGCTATGGCTACACCTTC.

The chain is built from TRBV18 and TRBJ1-3, with 8 bases identical to TRBD1. This CDR3 has 19 residues. The germline gives CDR1 KGHSH, CDR2 LQKENI. V dropped 3 bases and J dropped 0; count of bases not matched to a gene: 13. DNA of the CDR3: TGTGCCAGCTCACCTGCTACCCCGGACAGGGAAGACTCTGGAAACACCATATATTTT. Amino acid sequence: CASSPATPDREDSGNTIYF.

The chain couples TRBV4-3 to TRBJ1-2, with D maybe TRBD1 (5 bases). This CDR3 has 17 residues. Germline V CDR1 and CDR2: LGHNA, YSLEER. V was cut by 0 bases and J by 1 base, with 15 bases left in between. CDR3 amino acids: CASSQERDRPYNYGYTF. CDR3 DNA sequence: TGCGCCAGCAGCCAAGAACGGGACCGGCCTTATAACTATGGCTACACCTTC.

The chain recombines TRBV7-2 with TRBJ2-7; 13 bases match TRBD2. With V trimmed by 2 bases and J by 5 bases, 9 bases remained unmatched. Germline values: CDR1 SGHTA, CDR2 FQGNSA. The CDR3 covers 17 residues. The CDR3 bases are TGTGCCAGCAGCTTACAACCCGGACTAGCGGGAGTGAACGAGCAGTACTTC. Its translation: CASSLQPGLAGVNEQYF.

This chain connects TRBV14 to TRBJ2-1, with unresolved D. Germline V lookup: CDR1 SGHDN, CDR2 FVKESK. The CDR3 is 16 residues long. V lost 4 bases, J lost 3 bases, and 16 bases lay in between. The CDR3 DNA reads TGTGCCAGCAGCCCCCAACTCCGGTTAGACTACAATGAGCAGTTCTTC. As protein: CASSPQLRLDYNEQFF.

The chain employs TRBV5-6 and TRBJ2-7, with D hard to call. Germline V gene data show CDR1 as SGHDT and CDR2 as YYEEEE. V gave up 5 bases and J gave up 7 bases, with 13 bases separating them. This CDR3 has 12 residues. In nucleotides, the CDR3 is TGTGCCAGCAGAGAGACTCTGATTGAGCAGTACTTC. Protein: CASRETLIEQYF. Complete variable domain (other parts from reference TRBV5-6 and TRBJ2-7): DAGVTQSPTHLIKTRGQQVTLRCSPKSGHDTVSWYQQALGQGPQFIFQYYEEEERQRGNFPDRFSGHQFPNYSSELNVNALLLGDSALYLCASRETLIEQYFGPGTRLTVT.

The chain has TRBV2 and TRBJ2-7; TRBD1 might be the D (5 bases). This CDR3 is built from 18 residues. V shed 8 bases and J shed 1 base, with 27 bases lying between them. Germline assignment: CDR1 SNHLY and CDR2 FYNNEI. This CDR3 is CASLGKWGTRVKSYEQYF. The CDR3 DNA reads TGTGCCAGCTTGGGTAAATGGGGCACCAGAGTTAAATCCTACGAGCAGTACTTC.

The chain has TRBV28 and TRBJ2-3; no firm D call. There are 14 residues in the CDR3. Germline V gene data show CDR1 as MDHEN and CDR2 as SYDVKM. V was pared by 4 bases and J by 4 bases, with 12 bases between. Here the CDR3 DNA reads TGTGCCAGCAGTTCCTCCGGTGGGCCAGATACGCAGTATTTT. It translates to CASSSSGGPDTQYF.

The chain couples TRBV19 to TRBJ1-2; 8 nucleotides match TRBD1. Germline lookup yields CDR1 LNHDA and CDR2 SQIVND (reference sequence). The CDR3 contains 15 residues. V shed 9 bases, J shed 7 bases, and the junction held 16 bases outside the gene matches. CDR3 sequence: CASRQGMARGGGYTF. As DNA, the CDR3 is TGTGCCAGCCGACAGGGGATGGCTCGTGGAGGTGGCTACACCTTC.

The chain recombines TRBV29-1 with TRBJ2-1, with 9 bases aligning to TRBD2. Trimming took 5 bases from V and 2 from J; bases not matched to a gene: 10. The CDR3 spans 16 residues. Germline CDR1 SQVTM, CDR2 ANQGSEA. CDR3 DNA: TGCAGCGTTTCCCTAACTAGCGGGCGCCCCTACAATGAGCAGTTCTTC. This sequence encodes CSVSLTSGRPYNEQFF.

This chain joins TRBV4-2 and TRBJ1-5, with unresolved D. Germline CDR1 LGHNA, CDR2 YNFKEQ. The CDR3 is 16 residues long. Trimming removed 0 bases at V and 1 base at J, with 10 bases between. The CDR3 bases are TGTGCCAGCAGCCAAGACCCGGGTGGAAGCAATCAGCCCCAGCATTTT. Translating it yields CASSQDPGGSNQPQHF.

The chain joins TRBV6-1 to TRBJ2-7; D perhaps matches TRBD2 (7 bases). Per germline, CDR1 MNHNS and CDR2 SASEGT. The CDR3 is 15 amino acids. V was pared by 4 bases and J by 7 bases, with 20 bases between. The CDR3 protein is CASSGYRASGGEQYF. As DNA, the CDR3 is TGTGCCAGCAGTGGCTACAGGGCCTCCGGGGGGGAGCAGTACTTC.

This clone came up once. The chain combines TRBV4-1 with TRBJ2-1, with 11 bases that match TRBD2. J gave up 3 bases and V 0 bases, and 7 bases lay outside the gene matches. This CDR3 contains 18 residues. Looked up from germline, CDR1 is MGHRA and CDR2 is YSYEKL. The CDR3 loop is CASSQDSPGLAVYNEQFF. The DNA for the CDR3 is TGCGCCAGCAGCCAAGACAGTCCGGGACTAGCGGTCTACAATGAGCAGTTCTTC.

V gene TRBV19 combines with J gene TRBJ2-1; no clear D. The CDR3 runs 13 residues. Trimming cost V 0 bases and J 10 bases, with 10 bases left between them. Germline CDR1 reads LNHDA; CDR2 reads SQIVND (reference sequence). In nucleotides, the CDR3 is TGTGCCAGTAGTATAGAAAACGCACGGGAGCAGTTCTTC. Protein sequence: CASSIENAREQFF. Based on the CDR3 plus reference TRBV19 and TRBJ2-1, the full variable domain is DGGITQSPKYLFRKEGQNVTLSCEQNLNHDAMYWYRQDPGQGLRLIYYSQIVNDFQKGDIAEGYSVSREKKESFPLTVTSAQKNPTAFYLCASSIENAREQFFGPGTRLTVL.

This chain links TRBV2 with TRBJ2-3; 8 bases match TRBD2. This CDR3 spans 19 amino acids. V shed 8 bases, J shed 3 bases, and the junction held 22 bases outside the gene matches. In germline, CDR1 is SNHLY, CDR2 FYNNEI. The CDR3 DNA reads as TGTGCCAGCGGGAGACGAAGCGGGGGTTCCGTCCGGCAGACAGATACGCAGTATTTT. This codes for CASGRRSGGSVRQTDTQYF.

This chain joins TRBV19 and TRBJ1-1; D may be TRBD1 (5 bases). CDR1 and CDR2 from the germline V gene are LNHDA and SQIVND (reference sequence). V dropped 2 bases and J dropped 3 bases, with 16 bases sitting between them. The CDR3 has 16 residues. CDR3 nucleotide sequence: TGTGCCAGTAGTATAAGGGAAGAGGGGAAAGACACTGAAGCTTTCTTT. Protein: CASSIREEGKDTEAFF.

This clone was counted a single time. Other DNA sequences of this sample code for an identical CDR3. V usage is TRBV27 and J usage is TRBJ2-5; a weak D match, TRBD2 (6 bases). The germline gives CDR1 MNHEY, CDR2 SMNVEV (reference sequence). The V end was cut by 6 bases, the J end by 4 bases, with 18 bases between. This CDR3 region has 15 residues. This chain's CDR3 is CASRRRDSLGETQYF. CDR3 in DNA: TGTGCCAGCAGGCGCCGGGACTCCCTAGGAGAGACCCAGTACTTC.

The J gene is TRBJ2-5, the V gene TRBV5-1; possibly TRBD1 or TRBD2 for D (5 bases each). Per the germline V gene, CDR1 is SGHRS and CDR2 is YFSETQ. The CDR3 runs to 16 residues. V lost 7 bases to trimming and J lost 3 bases, with 22 bases between them. This CDR3 reads CASGRGTQGVKETQYF. The DNA of the CDR3 is TGCGCCAGCGGCAGAGGGACCCAGGGTGTGAAAGAGACCCAGTACTTC.

This rearrangement joins TRBV29-1 to TRBJ2-2, with TRBD2 identical over 14 bases. The J segment lost 2 bases and the V segment lost 0 bases, leaving 5 bases of the junction unmatched. CDR1 and CDR2 (germline): SQVTM, ANQGSEA. The CDR3 spans 18 residues. The CDR3: CSVEDRLAGGPNTGELFF. CDR3 nucleotide sequence: TGCAGCGTTGAAGATCGACTAGCGGGAGGGCCCAACACCGGGGAGCTGTTTTTT.

The chain combines TRBV5-6 with TRBJ1-2; a possible D gene is TRBD1 (5 bases). Germline V gene data show CDR1 as SGHDT and CDR2 as YYEEEE. This CDR3 spans 14 amino acids. Trimming left V 1 base short and J 3 bases short, with 10 bases between. The CDR3 DNA follows: TGTGCCAGCAGCTTGCAGGGCTCGCACTATGGCTACACCTTC. Translation: CASSLQGSHYGYTF.

This clone was seen more than once but under ten times. This chain links TRBV6-4 with TRBJ1-1; 7 bases line up with TRBD1. In germline, CDR1 is MRHNA, CDR2 SNTAGT. The CDR3 length is 17 residues. Trimming at V came to 2 bases and at J to 3 bases, leaving 12 bases not matched to a gene. The CDR3: CASSDRGDSQAYTEAFF. As DNA, the CDR3 is TGTGCCAGCAGTGACAGGGGGGACAGCCAGGCGTACACTGAAGCTTTCTTT.